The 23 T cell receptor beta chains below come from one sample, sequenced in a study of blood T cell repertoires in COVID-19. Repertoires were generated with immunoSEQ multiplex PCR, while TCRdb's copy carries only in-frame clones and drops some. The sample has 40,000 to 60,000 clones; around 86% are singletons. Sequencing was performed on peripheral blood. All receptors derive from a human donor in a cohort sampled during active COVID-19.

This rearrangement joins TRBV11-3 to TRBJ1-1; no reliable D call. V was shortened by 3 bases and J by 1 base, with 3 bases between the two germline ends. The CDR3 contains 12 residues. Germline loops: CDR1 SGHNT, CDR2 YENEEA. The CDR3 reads CASSFSNTEAFF. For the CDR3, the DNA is TGTGCCAGCAGCTTCTCGAACACTGAAGCTTTCTTT.

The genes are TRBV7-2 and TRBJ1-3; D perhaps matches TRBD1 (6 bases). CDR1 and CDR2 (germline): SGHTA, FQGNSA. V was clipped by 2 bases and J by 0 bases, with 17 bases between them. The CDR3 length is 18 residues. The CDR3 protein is CASSLRTVGGISGNTIYF. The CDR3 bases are TGTGCCAGCAGCTTAAGGACAGTGGGGGGGATCTCTGGAAACACCATATATTTT.

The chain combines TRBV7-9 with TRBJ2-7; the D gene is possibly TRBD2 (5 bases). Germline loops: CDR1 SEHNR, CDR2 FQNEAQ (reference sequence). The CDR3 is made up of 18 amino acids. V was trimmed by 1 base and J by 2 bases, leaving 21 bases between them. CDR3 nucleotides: TGTGCCAGCAGCTTAGATCCGGGTCTTCCGAGGGCAACCTACGAGCAGTACTTC. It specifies CASSLDPGLPRATYEQYF.

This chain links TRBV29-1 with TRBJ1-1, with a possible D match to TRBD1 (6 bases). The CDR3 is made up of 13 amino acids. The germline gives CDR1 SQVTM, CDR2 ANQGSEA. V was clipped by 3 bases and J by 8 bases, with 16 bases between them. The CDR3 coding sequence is TGCAGCGTTGACAGGGGAGGGGATGGGGAAGCTTTCTTT. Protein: CSVDRGGDGEAFF. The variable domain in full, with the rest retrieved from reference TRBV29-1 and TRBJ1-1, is SAVISQKPSRDICQRGTSLTIQCQVDSQVTMMFWYRQQPGQSLTLIATANQGSEATYESGFVIDKFPISRPNLTFSTLTVSNMSPEDSSIYLCSVDRGGDGEAFFGQGTRLTVV.

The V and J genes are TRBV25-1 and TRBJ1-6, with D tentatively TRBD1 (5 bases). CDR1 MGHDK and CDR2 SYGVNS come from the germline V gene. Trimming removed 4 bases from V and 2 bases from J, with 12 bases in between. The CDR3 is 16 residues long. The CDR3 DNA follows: TGTGCCAGCAGTGGGGGGGACGGGCCCTATAATTCACCCCTCCACTTT. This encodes CASSGGDGPYNSPLHF.

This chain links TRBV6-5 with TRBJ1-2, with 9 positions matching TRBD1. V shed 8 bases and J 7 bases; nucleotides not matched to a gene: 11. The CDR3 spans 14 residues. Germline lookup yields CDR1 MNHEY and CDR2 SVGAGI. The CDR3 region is CASLSGTGTGGYTF. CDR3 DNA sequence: TGTGCCAGCTTATCCGGGACAGGGACGGGTGGCTACACCTTC.

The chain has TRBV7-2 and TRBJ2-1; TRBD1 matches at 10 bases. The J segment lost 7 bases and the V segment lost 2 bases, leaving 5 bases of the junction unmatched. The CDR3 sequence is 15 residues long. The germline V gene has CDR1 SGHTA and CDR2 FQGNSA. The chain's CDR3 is CASSLRGTGANEQFF. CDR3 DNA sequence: TGTGCCAGCAGCTTACGGGGGACAGGGGCAAATGAGCAGTTCTTC.

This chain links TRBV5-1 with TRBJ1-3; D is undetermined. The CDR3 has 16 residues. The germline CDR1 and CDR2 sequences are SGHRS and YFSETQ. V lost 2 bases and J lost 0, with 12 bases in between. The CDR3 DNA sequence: TGCGCCAGCAGCTTAACAAACAGCAACTCTGGAAACACCATATATTTT. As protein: CASSLTNSNSGNTIYF.

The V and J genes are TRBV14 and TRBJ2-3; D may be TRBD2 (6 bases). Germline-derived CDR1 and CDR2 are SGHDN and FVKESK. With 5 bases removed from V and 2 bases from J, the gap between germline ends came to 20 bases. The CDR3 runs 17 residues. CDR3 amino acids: CASSDSGTQVYTDTQYF. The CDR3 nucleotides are TGTGCCAGCAGCGATAGCGGTACCCAAGTTTACACAGATACGCAGTATTTT.

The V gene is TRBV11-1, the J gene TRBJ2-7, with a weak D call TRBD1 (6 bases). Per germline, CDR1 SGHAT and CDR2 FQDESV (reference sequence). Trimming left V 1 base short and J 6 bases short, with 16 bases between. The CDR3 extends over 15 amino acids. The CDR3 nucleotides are TGTGCCAGCAGCTTAGAGGGATGGGGGCTGGGCGAGCAGTACTTC. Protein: CASSLEGWGLGEQYF. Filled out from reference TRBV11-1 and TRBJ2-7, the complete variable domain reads EAEVAQSPRYKITEKSQAVAFWCDPISGHATLYWYRQILGQGPELLVQFQDESVVDDSQLPKDRFSAERLKGVDSTLKIQPAELGDSAMYLCASSLEGWGLGEQYFGPGTRLTVT.

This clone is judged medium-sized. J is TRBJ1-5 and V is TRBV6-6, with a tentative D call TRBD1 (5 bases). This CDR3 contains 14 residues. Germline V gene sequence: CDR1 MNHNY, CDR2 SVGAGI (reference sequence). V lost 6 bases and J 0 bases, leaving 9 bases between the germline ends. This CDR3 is CASRDQGSNQPQHF. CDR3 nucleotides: TGTGCCAGCAGGGATCAGGGTAGCAATCAGCCCCAGCATTTT.

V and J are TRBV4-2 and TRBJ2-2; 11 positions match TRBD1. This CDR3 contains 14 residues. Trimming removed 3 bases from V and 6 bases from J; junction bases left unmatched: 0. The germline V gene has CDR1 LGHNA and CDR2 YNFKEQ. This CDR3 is CASSQDRGPGELFF. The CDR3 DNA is TGTGCCAGCAGCCAGGACAGGGGGCCCGGGGAGCTGTTTTTT.

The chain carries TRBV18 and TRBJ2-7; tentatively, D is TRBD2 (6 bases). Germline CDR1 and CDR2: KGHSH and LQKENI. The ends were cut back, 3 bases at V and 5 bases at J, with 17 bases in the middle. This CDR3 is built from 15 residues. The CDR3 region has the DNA TGTGCCAGCTCACCGAGGGAGGCAGTCGGCCACGAGCAGTACTTC. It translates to CASSPREAVGHEQYF.

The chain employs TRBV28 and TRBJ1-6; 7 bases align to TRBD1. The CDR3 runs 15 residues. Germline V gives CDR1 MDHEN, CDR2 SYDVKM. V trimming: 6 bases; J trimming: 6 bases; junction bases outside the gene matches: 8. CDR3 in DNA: TGTGCCAGCAGGGAAAGCAGGGGGGTTAATTCACCCCTCCACTTT. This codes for CASRESRGVNSPLHF. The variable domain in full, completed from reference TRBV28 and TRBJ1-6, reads DVKVTQSSRYLVKRTGEKVFLECVQDMDHENMFWYRQDPGLGLRLIYFSYDVKMKEKGDIPEGYSVSREKKERFSLILESASTNQTSMYLCASRESRGVNSPLHFGNGTRLTVT.

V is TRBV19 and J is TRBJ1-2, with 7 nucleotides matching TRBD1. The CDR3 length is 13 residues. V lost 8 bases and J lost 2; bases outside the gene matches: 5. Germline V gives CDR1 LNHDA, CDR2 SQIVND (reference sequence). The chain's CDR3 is CASRDSPNYGYTF. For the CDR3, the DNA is TGTGCCAGTCGGGACAGCCCCAACTATGGCTACACCTTC.

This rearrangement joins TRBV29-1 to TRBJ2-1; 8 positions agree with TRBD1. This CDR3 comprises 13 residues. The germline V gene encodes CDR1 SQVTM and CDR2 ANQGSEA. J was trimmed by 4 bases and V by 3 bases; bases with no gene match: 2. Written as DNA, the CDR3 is TGCAGCGTTGACAGGGGGCGTTACAATGAGCAGTTCTTC. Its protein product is CSVDRGRYNEQFF.

CDR3 nucleotides: TGTGCCAGCAGTTTATCGGTGGCTAGCGGGAGCAGCGGGGAGCTGTTTTTT. As protein: CASSLSVASGSSGELFF. This rearrangement joins TRBV27 to TRBJ2-2; 10 bases agree with TRBD2. The germline V gene has CDR1 MNHEY and CDR2 SMNVEV (reference sequence). Losses at the gene ends were 0 bases for V and 7 bases for J; bases not matched to a gene: 8. There are 17 residues in the CDR3.

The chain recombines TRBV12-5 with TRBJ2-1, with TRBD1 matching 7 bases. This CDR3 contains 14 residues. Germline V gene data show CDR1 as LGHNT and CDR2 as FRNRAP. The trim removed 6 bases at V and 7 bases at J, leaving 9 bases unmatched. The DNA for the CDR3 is TGTGCTAGTGGCCTCATACAGGGGTGGAATGAGCAGTTCTTC. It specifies CASGLIQGWNEQFF.

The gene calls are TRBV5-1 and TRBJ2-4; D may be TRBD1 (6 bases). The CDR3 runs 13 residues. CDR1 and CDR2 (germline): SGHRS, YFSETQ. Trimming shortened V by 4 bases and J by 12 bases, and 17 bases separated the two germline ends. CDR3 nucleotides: TGCGCCAGCAGCGAGATTGGGACACGGGATCAGTACTTC. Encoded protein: CASSEIGTRDQYF.

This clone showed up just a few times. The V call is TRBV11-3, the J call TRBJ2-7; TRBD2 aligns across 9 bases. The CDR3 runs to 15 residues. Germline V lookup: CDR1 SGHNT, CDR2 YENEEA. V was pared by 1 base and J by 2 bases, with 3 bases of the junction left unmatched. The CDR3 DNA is TGTGCCAGCAGCTTAGTTAGCGGGGGAACCTACGAGCAGTACTTC. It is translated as CASSLVSGGTYEQYF. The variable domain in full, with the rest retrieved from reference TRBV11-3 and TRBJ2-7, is EAGVVQSPRYKIIEKKQPVAFWCNPISGHNTLYWYLQNLGQGPELLIRYENEEAVDDSQLPKDRFSAERLKGVDSTLKIQPAELGDSAVYLCASSLVSGGTYEQYFGPGTRLTVT.

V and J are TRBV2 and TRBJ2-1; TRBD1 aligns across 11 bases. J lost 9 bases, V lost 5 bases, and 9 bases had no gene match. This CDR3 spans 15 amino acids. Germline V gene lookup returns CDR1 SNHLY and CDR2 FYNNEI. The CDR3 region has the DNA TGTGCCAGCAGTTATATAGGACAGGGGGCTGGTGAGCAGTTCTTC. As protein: CASSYIGQGAGEQFF.

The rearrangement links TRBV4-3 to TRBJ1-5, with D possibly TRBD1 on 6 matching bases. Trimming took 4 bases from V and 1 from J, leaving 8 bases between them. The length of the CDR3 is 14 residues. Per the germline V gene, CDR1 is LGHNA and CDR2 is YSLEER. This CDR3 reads CASSLDRSNQPQHF. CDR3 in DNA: TGCGCCAGCAGCCTCGACAGGAGCAATCAGCCCCAGCATTTT.

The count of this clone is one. CDR3 bases: TGTGCCAGCAGCGCGACAGTGAACACTGAAGCTTTCTTT. The encoded protein is CASSATVNTEAFF. The V call is TRBV9, the J call TRBJ1-1, with D tentatively TRBD1 (5 bases). Germline assignment: CDR1 SGDLS and CDR2 YYNGEE. Deletions cut 3 bases from V and 0 bases from J, with 6 bases between. The CDR3 length is 13 residues.